This T cell receptor beta chain was identified during a study of control samples from healthy donors and cancer patients. Germline CDR1 reads SEHNR; CDR2 reads FQNEAQ (reference sequence). The germline V and J ends were trimmed by 5 bases and 7 bases, with 15 bases remaining between them. This CDR3 spans 14 amino acids. TCRdb keeps only in-frame clones here, not all; method: immunoSEQ multiplex PCR. The sample consists of roughly 100,000 clones, 83% of them appearing once. The TCR originated in a woman aged 50 to 60 in good health. The sample was blood. The chain uses TRBV7-9 and TRBJ1-5, with D possibly being TRBD1 (5 bases). In DNA, the CDR3 is TGTGCCAGCAGCGCAGGGTTTTTAGAACAGCCCCAGCATTTT. The encoded protein is CASSAGFLEQPQHF.